The 16 T cell receptor beta chains presented below share a single source sample, sequenced in a study of shared clonotypes between healthy human individuals. Sequencing used immunoSEQ multiplex PCR; TCRdb keeps in-frame clones, though not all of them. This sample yields 2.5 million or so clones, of which roughly nine tenths are seen a single time; 0.14% belongs to the top ten. Sequenced sample: naive CD4+ T cells sorted from blood. Subset denoted: CD45RA+ positively selected. The receptor source for this set is a man aged 18 to 35 in good health.

The V call is TRBV7-2, the J call TRBJ2-7; possibly TRBD2 for D (6 bases). V was trimmed by 3 bases and J by 5 bases, leaving 14 bases between them. From germline, CDR1 is SGHTA and CDR2 FQGNSA. CDR3 length equals 14 residues. The CDR3 region is CASSFRRDTHEQYF. In DNA form, the CDR3 reads TGTGCCAGCAGCTTCAGGCGGGATACCCACGAGCAGTACTTC.

This chain links TRBV19 with TRBJ2-5, with D possibly TRBD1 on 6 matching bases. The CDR3 extends over 15 amino acids. Germline-derived CDR1 and CDR2 are LNHDA and SQIVND (reference sequence). V lost 5 bases to trimming and J lost 5 bases, with 18 bases between them. The CDR3 region is CASSVANQGLETQYF. DNA for the CDR3: TGTGCCAGTAGTGTAGCTAACCAGGGGCTTGAGACCCAGTACTTC.

The chain links TRBV6-5 to TRBJ2-7, with a tentative D call TRBD2 (5 bases). The CDR3 contains 14 residues. CDR1 and CDR2 from the germline V gene are MNHEY and SVGAGI. With 8 bases removed from V and 1 base from J, the gap between germline ends came to 15 bases. As DNA, the CDR3 is TGTGCCAGCGCCCCCGGTGGCGGGTCCTACGAGCAGTACTTC. Residues: CASAPGGGSYEQYF.

About this clone: The same CDR3 is also encoded by other DNA sequences in this sample. The V gene is TRBV5-4, the J gene TRBJ2-1; D is uncertain. The CDR3 loop spans 12 amino acids. Germline lookup yields CDR1 SGHNT and CDR2 YYREEE (reference sequence). The V end lost 0 bases, the J end lost 7 bases, and 5 bases lay between the germline ends. This chain's CDR3 is CASSLGLNEQFF. As DNA, the CDR3 is TGTGCCAGCAGCTTGGGCTTAAATGAGCAGTTCTTC.

As for this clone: One end of the junction varies from germline; a read error may be responsible. This chain links TRBV7-9 with TRBJ2-5; either TRBD1 or TRBD2 may fit D (5 bases each). The CDR3 spans 12 residues. In germline, CDR1 is SEHNR, CDR2 FQNEAQ (reference sequence). CDR3 protein: CASSLESRGGHF. In DNA, the CDR3 is TGTGCCAGCAGCTTAGAGTCGAGGGGCGGTCACTTC.

The chain employs TRBV25-1 and TRBJ2-3, with D unclear. The CDR3 contains 14 residues. V was clipped by 5 bases and J by 1 base, with 10 bases between them. CDR1 is MGHDK, CDR2 SYGVNS, per germline. As DNA, the CDR3 is TGTGCCAGCAGTATTCGGGTGGGCACAGATACGCAGTATTTT. Its protein is CASSIRVGTDTQYF.

The chain recombines TRBV30 with TRBJ1-4, with D possibly matching TRBD1 (5 bases). Trimming pared 3 bases from V and 7 bases from J, leaving 15 bases between. This CDR3 is built from 14 residues. Germline V gene sequence: CDR1 GTSNPN, CDR2 SVGIG (reference sequence). CDR3 nucleotide sequence: TGTGCCTGGAGCCTTCCGGGACGGTTTGAAAAACTGTTTTTT. It specifies CAWSLPGRFEKLFF.

The V call is TRBV30, the J call TRBJ2-6; D tentatively fits TRBD1 or TRBD2 (5 bases each). The CDR3 is 20 amino acids. V was clipped by 0 bases and J by 0 bases, with 21 bases between them. Germline V gene sequence: CDR1 GTSNPN, CDR2 SVGIG (reference sequence). CDR3 DNA: TGTGCCTGGAGTGTACGAGGGTGGCAGGGAATAAGCTCTGGGGCCAACGTCCTGACTTTC. It specifies CAWSVRGWQGISSGANVLTF.

The rearrangement links TRBV19 to TRBJ2-7; the D gene is possibly TRBD2 (5 bases). CDR3 size: 15 residues. Trimming took 2 bases from V and 0 from J, leaving 11 bases between them. Germline V gene data show CDR1 as LNHDA and CDR2 as SQIVND (reference sequence). The chain's CDR3 is CASSIKAGPSYEQYF. CDR3 bases: TGTGCCAGTAGTATAAAGGCGGGTCCCTCCTACGAGCAGTACTTC.

V usage is TRBV5-1 and J usage is TRBJ2-2, with 7 bases matching TRBD1. The CDR3 is made up of 17 amino acids. Trimming removed 3 bases from V and 2 bases from J; junction bases left unmatched: 10. Germline CDR1 is SGHRS and CDR2 is YFSETQ. This CDR3 reads CASSWKATGSNTGELFF. Here the CDR3 DNA reads TGCGCCAGCAGCTGGAAAGCGACAGGGTCCAACACCGGGGAGCTGTTTTTT.

The rearrangement joins TRBV15 to TRBJ2-5; D is undetermined. Germline V CDR1 and CDR2: LNHNV, YYDKDF (reference sequence). The CDR3 loop spans 15 amino acids. V shed 0 bases and J shed 5 bases, with 13 bases lying between them. CDR3 DNA sequence: TGTGCCACCAGCAGAGACGTGGGTCAGGTGGAGACCCAGTACTTC. Protein product: CATSRDVGQVETQYF.

V usage is TRBV6-1 and J usage is TRBJ1-5; D is perhaps TRBD1 (5 bases). Germline V CDR1 and CDR2: MNHNS, SASEGT. Trimming removed 3 bases from V and 0 bases from J, with 18 bases in between. The CDR3 totals 18 residues. CDR3 sequence reads: CASSDREFTRNSNQPQHF. The DNA for the CDR3 is TGTGCCAGCAGTGACAGGGAATTTACGCGTAATAGCAATCAGCCCCAGCATTTT.

This clone has more than one count but fewer than ten. This sequence joins TRBV19 and TRBJ1-5; D may be TRBD1 (5 bases). Trimming removed 3 bases at V and 6 bases at J, with 9 bases between. Germline loops: CDR1 LNHDA, CDR2 SQIVND (reference sequence). This CDR3 comprises 13 residues. The DNA of the CDR3 is TGTGCCAGTAGTATCCCCGGGGGTCAGCCCCAGCATTTT. It encodes CASSIPGGQPQHF.

CDR3 protein: CASSSTWADEQFF. The CDR3 DNA reads TGTGCCAGCAGCTCCACGTGGGCGGATGAGCAGTTCTTC. The rearrangement uses TRBV11-3 and TRBJ2-1; no clear D. The germline gives CDR1 SGHNT, CDR2 YENEEA. V was pared by 4 bases and J by 8 bases, with 12 bases between. This CDR3 comprises 13 residues. Filled out from reference TRBV11-3 and TRBJ2-1, the complete variable domain reads EAGVVQSPRYKIIEKKQPVAFWCNPISGHNTLYWYLQNLGQGPELLIRYENEEAVDDSQLPKDRFSAERLKGVDSTLKIQPAELGDSAVYLCASSSTWADEQFFGPGTRLTVL.

The chain is built from TRBV29-1 and TRBJ1-4; D is perhaps TRBD1 (5 bases). Trimming stripped 6 bases from V and 7 bases from J, with 24 bases between. This CDR3 is built from 16 residues. Germline V gives CDR1 SQVTM, CDR2 ANQGSEA. The CDR3 DNA follows: TGCAGCGTCGGAGGGGTCGGGGCAGGAGGCAGTGAAAAACTGTTTTTT. Amino acid sequence: CSVGGVGAGGSEKLFF. The variable domain in full, completed from reference TRBV29-1 and TRBJ1-4, reads SAVISQKPSRDICQRGTSLTIQCQVDSQVTMMFWYRQQPGQSLTLIATANQGSEATYESGFVIDKFPISRPNLTFSTLTVSNMSPEDSSIYLCSVGGVGAGGSEKLFFGSGTQLSVL.

In its sample, this clone was seen once. The V and J genes are TRBV6-1 and TRBJ1-1; 7 bases align to TRBD1. V was clipped by 2 bases and J by 0 bases; unmatched bases: 30. This CDR3 comprises 24 residues. Germline CDR1 reads MNHNS; CDR2 reads SASEGT. The CDR3 protein is CASSEIVFHSTLNRGLLLNTEAFF. The CDR3 coding sequence is TGTGCCAGCAGTGAAATTGTGTTTCATTCCACCTTAAACAGGGGACTGCTTTTGAACACTGAAGCTTTCTTT.